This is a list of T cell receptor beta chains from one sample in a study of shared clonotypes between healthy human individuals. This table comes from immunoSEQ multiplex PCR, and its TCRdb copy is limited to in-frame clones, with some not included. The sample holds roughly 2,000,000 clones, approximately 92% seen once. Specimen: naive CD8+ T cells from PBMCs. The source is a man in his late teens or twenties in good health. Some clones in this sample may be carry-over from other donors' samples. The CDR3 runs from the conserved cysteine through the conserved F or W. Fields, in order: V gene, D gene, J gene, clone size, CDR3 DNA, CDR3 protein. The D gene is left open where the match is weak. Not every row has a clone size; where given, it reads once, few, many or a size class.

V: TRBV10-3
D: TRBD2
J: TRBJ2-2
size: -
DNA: TGTGCCATCAGTCGCGGAGCGGGAGTCGGAGGCACCGGGGAGCTGTTTTTT
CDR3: CAISRGAGVGGTGELFF

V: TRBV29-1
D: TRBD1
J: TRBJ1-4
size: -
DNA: TGCAGCGTAGGGGACAGGGAGGCTAATGAAAAACTGTTTTTT
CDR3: CSVGDREANEKLFF

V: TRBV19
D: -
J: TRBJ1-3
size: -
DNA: TGTGCCAGTAGTATTCTAGGGATCTCTGGAAACACCATATATTTT
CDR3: CASSILGISGNTIYF

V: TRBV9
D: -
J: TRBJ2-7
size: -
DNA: TGTGCCAGCAGCGTAGTCCCCCAACCACACTACGAGCAGTACTTC
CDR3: CASSVVPQPHYEQYF

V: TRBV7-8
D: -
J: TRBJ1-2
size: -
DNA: TGTGCCAGCAGCTTAGGATTATCCAACTATGGCTACACCTTC
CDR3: CASSLGLSNYGYTF

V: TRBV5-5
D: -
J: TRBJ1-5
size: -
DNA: TGTGCCAGCAGCTCCGGACGGAATAGCAATCAGCCCCAGCATTTT
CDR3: CASSSGRNSNQPQHF

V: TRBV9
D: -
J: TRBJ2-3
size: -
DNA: TGTGCCAGCAGCCCATCCCAAGTTCTGGGGGTAGATACGCAGTATTTT
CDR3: CASSPSQVLGVDTQYF

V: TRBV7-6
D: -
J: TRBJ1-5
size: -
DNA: TGTGCCAGCAGCCAGACACTGGCCGAGCCCCAGCATTTT
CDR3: CASSQTLAEPQHF

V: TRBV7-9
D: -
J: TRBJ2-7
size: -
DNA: TGTGCCAGCAGCTCCCTGCAGAGCTTCTCCTACGAGCAGTACTTC
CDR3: CASSSLQSFSYEQYF

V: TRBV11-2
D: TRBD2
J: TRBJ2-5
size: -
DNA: TGTGCCAGCAGCTGGCCCGGACTAGCGGCCACAGGGGAGACCCAGTACTTC
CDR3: CASSWPGLAATGETQYF

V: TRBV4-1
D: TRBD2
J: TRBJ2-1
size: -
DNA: TGCGCCAGCAGCCCCCGGTACGCTCTAGCGGGAGGAAACAATGAGCAGTTCTTC
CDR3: CASSPRYALAGGNNEQFF

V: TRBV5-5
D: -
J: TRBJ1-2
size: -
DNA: TGTGCCAGCAGCGACCGCAGAAGGGTATATGGCTACACCTTC
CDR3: CASSDRRRVYGYTF

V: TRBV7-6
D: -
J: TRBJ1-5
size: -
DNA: TGTGCCAGCAGCTTAGAGGCAGGGATGCGCAATCAGCCCCAGCATTTT
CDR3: CASSLEAGMRNQPQHF

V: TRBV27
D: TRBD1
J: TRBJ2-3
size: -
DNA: TGTGCCAGCAGTTTACTGGGGACAGGCACAGATACGCAGTATTTT
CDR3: CASSLLGTGTDTQYF

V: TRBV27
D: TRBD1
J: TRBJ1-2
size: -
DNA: TGTGCCAGCAGTCCCCGGGGGACAGGGCGGTATGGCTACACCTTC
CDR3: CASSPRGTGRYGYTF

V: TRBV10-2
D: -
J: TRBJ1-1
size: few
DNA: TGCGCCAGCAGTGAGGTGAGGGGCTCTGAAGCTTTCTTT
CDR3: CASSEVRGSEAFF

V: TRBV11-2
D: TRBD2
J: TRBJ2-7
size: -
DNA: TGTGCCAGCAGCCTCGGGGGGACCTACGAGCAGTACTTC
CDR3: CASSLGGTYEQYF

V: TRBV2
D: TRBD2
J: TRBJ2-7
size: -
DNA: TGTGCCAGCAGTGACTGGGGGACTAGCGGGAGGCTCGAGCAGTACTTC
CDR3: CASSDWGTSGRLEQYF

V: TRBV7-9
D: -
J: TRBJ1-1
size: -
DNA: TGTGCCAGCAGCCCAGAATCGGGGGGGGCGAACACTGAAGCTTTCTTT
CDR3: CASSPESGGANTEAFF

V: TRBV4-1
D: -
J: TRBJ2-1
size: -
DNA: TGCGCCAGCAGCCACAAAAGACTCGGAAATTGGGACTCCTACAATGAGCAGTTCTTC
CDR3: CASSHKRLGNWDSYNEQFF

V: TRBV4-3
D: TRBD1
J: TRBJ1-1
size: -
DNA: TGCGCCAGCAGAGAAGAGGGGGCCACTGAAGCTTTCTTT
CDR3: CASREEGATEAFF

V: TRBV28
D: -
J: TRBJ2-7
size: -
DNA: TGTGCCACCTTTACGGGCAGGGCCGGCTACGAGCAGTACTTC
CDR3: CATFTGRAGYEQYF

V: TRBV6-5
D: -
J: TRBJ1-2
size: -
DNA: TGTGCCAGCAGTGGCAGACTCGATGGCTACACCTTC
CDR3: CASSGRLDGYTF

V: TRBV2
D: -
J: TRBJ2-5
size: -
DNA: TGTGCCACCCAACGGCAGGGGCATATCCAAGAGACCCAGTACTTC
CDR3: CATQRQGHIQETQYF

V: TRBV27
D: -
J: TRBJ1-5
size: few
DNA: TGTGCCAGCAGTTTATTGGGGGCAGGCCAGCCCCAGCATTTT
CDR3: CASSLLGAGQPQHF

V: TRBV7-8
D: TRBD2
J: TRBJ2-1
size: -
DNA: TGTGCCAGCAACCCACTAGCGAGTAAGGATGAGCAGTTCTTC
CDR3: CASNPLASKDEQFF

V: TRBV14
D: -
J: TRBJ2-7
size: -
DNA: TGTGCCAGCAGCCAAGCGGGGTTTAGCTCCTACGAGCAGTACTTC
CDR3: CASSQAGFSSYEQYF

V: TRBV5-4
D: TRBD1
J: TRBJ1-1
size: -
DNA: TGTGCCAGCAGCTTGGGACAGGGGGCTGGTGAAGCTTTCTTT
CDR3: CASSLGQGAGEAFF

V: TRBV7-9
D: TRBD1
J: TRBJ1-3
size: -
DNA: TGTGCCAGCGAACAGGGGAGAACGGGAAACACCATATATTTT
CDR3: CASEQGRTGNTIYF

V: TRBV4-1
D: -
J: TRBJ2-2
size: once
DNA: TGCGCCAGCCGAGCCGCTCACCCGGGCGCCGGGGAGCTGTTTTTT
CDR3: CASRAAHPGAGELFF

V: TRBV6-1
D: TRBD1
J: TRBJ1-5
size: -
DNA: TGTGCCAGCAGCAACCGGGACAGCGCAAATCAGCCCCAGCATTTT
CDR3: CASSNRDSANQPQHF

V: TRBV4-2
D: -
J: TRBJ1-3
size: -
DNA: TGTGCCAGCAGCCAAGGCGAACAGGGTGGTGGAAACACCATATATTTT
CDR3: CASSQGEQGGGNTIYF

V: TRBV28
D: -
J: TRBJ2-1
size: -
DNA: TGTGCCAGTATCGGTACAGCTGGAGTTTATGAGCAGTTCTTC
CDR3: CASIGTAGVYEQFF